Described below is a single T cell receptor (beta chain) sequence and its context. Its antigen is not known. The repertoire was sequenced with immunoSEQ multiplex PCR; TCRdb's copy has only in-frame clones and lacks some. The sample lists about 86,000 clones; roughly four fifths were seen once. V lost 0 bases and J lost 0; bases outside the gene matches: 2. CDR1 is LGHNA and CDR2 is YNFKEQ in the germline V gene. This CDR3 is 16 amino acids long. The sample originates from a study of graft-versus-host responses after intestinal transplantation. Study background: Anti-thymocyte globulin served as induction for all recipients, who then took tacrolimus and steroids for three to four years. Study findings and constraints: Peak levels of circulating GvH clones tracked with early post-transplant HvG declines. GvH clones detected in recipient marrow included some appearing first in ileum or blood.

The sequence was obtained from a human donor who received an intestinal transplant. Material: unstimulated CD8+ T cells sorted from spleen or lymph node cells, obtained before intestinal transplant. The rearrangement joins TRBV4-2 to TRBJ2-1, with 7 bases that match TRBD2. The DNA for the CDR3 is TGTGCCAGCAGCCAAGAGGCTAGCGGCTCCTACAATGAGCAGTTCTTC. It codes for CASSQEASGSYNEQFF.